Listed here are 2 T cell receptor beta chains from one sample, sequenced in a study of cytomegalovirus exposure and HLA in healthy donors. The study ran its PCR with 60 Vbeta and 13 Jbeta primers. Generated by immunoSEQ multiplex PCR, the TCRdb table keeps only in-frame clones and is missing some. The sample records nearly 110,000 clones, approximately 70% being singletons. The material sequenced was PBMCs. These receptors came from a boy between 10 and 17 years old in good health and CMV-seronegative.

This clone was recorded a few times. The chain links TRBV28 to TRBJ1-2; tentative D call: TRBD1 (5 bases). Trimming pared 5 bases from V and 4 bases from J, leaving 11 bases between. The CDR3 consists of 13 residues. In germline, CDR1 is MDHEN, CDR2 SYDVKM. The CDR3: CASSVTTAYGYTF. The CDR3 bases are TGTGCCAGCAGTGTGACGACAGCCTATGGCTACACCTTC.

The J gene is TRBJ2-7, the V gene TRBV7-2; 7 nucleotides agree with TRBD1. Germline V gene sequence: CDR1 SGHTA, CDR2 FQGNSA. The CDR3 spans 14 residues. Trimming took 4 bases from V and 6 from J; bases not matched to a gene: 9. CDR3 region: CASSSGTAPLEQYF. The CDR3 DNA follows: TGTGCCAGCAGCTCCGGGACAGCTCCTCTCGAGCAGTACTTC.